This T cell receptor (beta chain) was profiled in a study of T cell responses to AZD1222 COVID-19 vaccine. Study results and caveats: Only five to seven AZD1222 recipients were seropositive at baseline.

Concerning this clone: The antigen remains unidentified.

Clones were sequenced by immunoSEQ multiplex PCR, and TCRdb holds only the in-frame ones, with some missing. The repertoire holds roughly 120,000 clones, 85% to 95% seen once, with 5% in the top ten. V lost 5 bases to trimming and J lost 0 bases; unmatched junction nucleotides: 4. The CDR3 has 15 amino acids. Germline V gene data show CDR1 as SEHNR and CDR2 as FQNEAQ (reference sequence). The sample here was peripheral blood, taken 28 days after the second AZD1222 dose. The rearrangement joins TRBV7-9 to TRBJ1-5; 7 bases are a match to TRBD1. This clonotype was obtained from an adult who received the AZD1222 COVID-19 vaccine. The CDR3 sequence is CASSKTGNSNQPQHF. CDR3 in DNA: TGTGCCAGCAGCAAGACAGGGAATAGCAATCAGCCCCAGCATTTT.